This record looks at one T cell receptor beta chain sequence and its context. The antigen is undetermined. CDR1 SGDLS and CDR2 YYNGEE come from the germline V gene. The ends lost 4 bases at V and 6 bases at J; junction bases unmatched: 6. The CDR3 extends over 13 amino acids. Sequencing was performed with immunoSEQ multiplex PCR; in TCRdb, only in-frame clones are kept and a portion is missing. The top ten hold around 2% of the sample, which has around 150,000 clones, roughly 80% seen once. These data come from a study of cytomegalovirus exposure and HLA in healthy donors. Notes on the study in general: Subsequent analysis of the roughly 120 validation repertoires found a tendency for first-cohort TCR clusters to co-occur. A few chains tied to CMV proved CMV antigen-specific in vitro. The study listed 150 to 200 cytomegalovirus-associated TCR beta chains.

The sample consisted of PBMCs. The sequence was collected from a man aged 25 to 40 in good health and CMV-seropositive. The rearrangement links TRBV9 to TRBJ1-2, with TRBD1 matching over 7 bases. This CDR3 reads CASSPPDRDGYTF. The CDR3 nucleotides are TGTGCCAGCAGCCCCCCAGACAGGGATGGCTACACCTTC.